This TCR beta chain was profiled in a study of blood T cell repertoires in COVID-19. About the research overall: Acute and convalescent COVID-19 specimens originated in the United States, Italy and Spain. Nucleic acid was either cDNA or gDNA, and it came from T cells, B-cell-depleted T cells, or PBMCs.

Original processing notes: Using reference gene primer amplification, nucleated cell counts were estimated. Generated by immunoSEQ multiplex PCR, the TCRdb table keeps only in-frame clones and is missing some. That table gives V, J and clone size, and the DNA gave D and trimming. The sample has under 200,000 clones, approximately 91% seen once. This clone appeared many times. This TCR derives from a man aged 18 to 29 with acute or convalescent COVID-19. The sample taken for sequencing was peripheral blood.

The chain's CDR3 is CASSKDGNQPQHF. The CDR3 region has the DNA TGTGCCAGCAGCAAAGACGGGAATCAGCCCCAGCATTTT. The rearrangement joins TRBV21-1 to TRBJ1-5. TRBV21-1 is an annotated pseudogene. This CDR3 spans 13 amino acids.